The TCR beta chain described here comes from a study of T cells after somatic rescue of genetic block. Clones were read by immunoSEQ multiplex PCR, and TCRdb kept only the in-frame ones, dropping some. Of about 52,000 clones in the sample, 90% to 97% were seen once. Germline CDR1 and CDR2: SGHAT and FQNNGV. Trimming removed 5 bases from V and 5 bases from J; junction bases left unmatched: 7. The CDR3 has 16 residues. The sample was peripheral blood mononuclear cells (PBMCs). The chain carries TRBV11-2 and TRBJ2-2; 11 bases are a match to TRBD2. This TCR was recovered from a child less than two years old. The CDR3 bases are TGTGCCAGCAGCCCCCCTAGCGGGAGGTGGACCGGGGAGCTGTTTTTT. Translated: CASSPPSGRWTGELFF.